These 8 T cell receptor beta chains came from one sample sequenced in a study of neurological immune-mediated disorders. In TCRdb, the 5' RACE reads were re-called with MiXCR into one record per CDR3 protein. In the table there are about 65,000 distinct CDR3 sequences, around 4% of which are singletons. The source material was PBMCs. These receptors came from a man aged 50 or older with multiple sclerosis.

This clonotype was counted many times. The J gene is TRBJ2-1, the V gene TRBV5-1, with TRBD1 as a possible D gene (6 bases). The germline V and J ends were trimmed by 0 bases and 1 base, with 23 bases remaining between them. The germline V gene has CDR1 SGHRS and CDR2 YFSETQ. CDR3 length: 20 amino acids. The CDR3 reads CASSLGLGALARRSYNEQFF. The CDR3 nucleotides are TGCGCCAGCAGCTTGGGGCTGGGGGCTCTAGCTCGAAGGTCCTACAATGAGCAGTTCTTC.

This clonotype has at least ten counts. The DNA of the CDR3 is TGTGCCAGCAGCTTAGCACCCCTACGGGGGGGGAATGAAAAACTGTTTTTT. This translates into CASSLAPLRGGNEKLFF. The rearrangement uses TRBV7-2 and TRBJ1-4, with a weak D call TRBD1 (5 bases). Germline CDR1 is SGHTA and CDR2 is FQGNSA. The germline V and J ends were trimmed by 0 bases and 5 bases, with 16 bases remaining between them. The CDR3 has 17 amino acids.

This clonotype has at least ten counts. The rearrangement uses TRBV5-6 and TRBJ1-1, with D possibly matching TRBD1 (6 bases). The germline V gene has CDR1 SGHDT and CDR2 YYEEEE. With 7 bases removed from V and 5 bases from J, the gap between germline ends came to 18 bases. This CDR3 is 14 amino acids long. The CDR3 spells CASQVRGGYTEAFF. The DNA for the CDR3 is TGTGCCAGCCAAGTTAGGGGGGGTTATACTGAAGCTTTCTTT.

Many counts were recorded for this clonotype. The gene calls are TRBV6-6 and TRBJ2-7; 10 positions agree with TRBD1. This CDR3 comprises 15 residues. CDR1 and CDR2 (germline): MNHNY, SVGAGI (reference sequence). The junction had 7 bases not matched to a gene; V was cut back by 2 bases and J by 6 bases. The CDR3 here is CASSYPSGQGIEQYF. The CDR3, as DNA: TGTGCCAGCAGTTACCCATCGGGACAGGGGATCGAGCAGTACTTC.

This clonotype was detected ten times or more. The genes are TRBV7-9 and TRBJ1-3; 7 bases line up with TRBD1. V lost 0 bases and J lost 0; bases outside the gene matches: 2. This CDR3 spans 16 amino acids. Germline V lookup: CDR1 SEHNR, CDR2 FQNEAQ (reference sequence). CDR3 sequence reads: CASSLAGQYSGNTIYF. DNA for the CDR3: TGTGCCAGCAGCTTAGCGGGACAGTACTCTGGAAACACCATATATTTT.

This clonotype has a count of ten or more. The chain couples TRBV4-1 to TRBJ2-3; TRBD1 matches at 9 bases. Trimming removed 5 bases from V and 3 bases from J; junction bases left unmatched: 6. The CDR3 extends over 15 amino acids. In germline, CDR1 is MGHRA, CDR2 YSYEKL. The CDR3 sequence is CASSYRGQGTDTQYF. CDR3 nucleotide sequence: TGCGCCAGCAGCTACAGGGGGCAGGGGACAGATACGCAGTATTTT.

At least ten counts were recorded for this clonotype. The CDR3: CASSPGRSSYNEQFF. The CDR3 DNA is TGTGCCAGCAGCCCCGGGAGGAGCTCCTACAATGAGCAGTTCTTC. The rearrangement links TRBV7-2 to TRBJ2-1, with 7 bases identical to TRBD2. V shed 5 bases, J shed 0 bases, and the junction held 4 bases outside the gene matches. Germline V lookup: CDR1 SGHTA, CDR2 FQGNSA. The CDR3 totals 15 residues.

Ten or more counts support this clonotype. The chain couples TRBV6-5 to TRBJ1-6; possible D gene TRBD1, 6 bases. CDR1 is MNHEY, CDR2 SVGAGI, per germline. V was cut by 6 bases and J by 8 bases, with 11 bases left in between. The CDR3 sequence is 13 residues long. The CDR3 DNA reads as TGTGCCAGCAGCGGCAACAGGGATTCACCCCTCCACTTT. Its protein product is CASSGNRDSPLHF.